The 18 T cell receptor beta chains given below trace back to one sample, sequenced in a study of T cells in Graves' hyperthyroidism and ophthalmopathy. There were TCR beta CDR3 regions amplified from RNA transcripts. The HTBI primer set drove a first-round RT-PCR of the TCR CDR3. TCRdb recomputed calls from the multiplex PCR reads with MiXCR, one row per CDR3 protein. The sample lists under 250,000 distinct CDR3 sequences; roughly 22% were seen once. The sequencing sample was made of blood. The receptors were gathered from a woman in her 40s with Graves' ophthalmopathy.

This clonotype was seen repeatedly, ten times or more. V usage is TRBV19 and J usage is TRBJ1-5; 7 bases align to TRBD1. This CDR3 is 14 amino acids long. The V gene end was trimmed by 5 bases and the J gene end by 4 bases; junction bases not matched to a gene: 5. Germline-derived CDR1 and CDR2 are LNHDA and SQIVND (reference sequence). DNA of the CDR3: TGTGCCAGTAGTGGACAGGCGGGGAATCAGCCCCAGCATTTT. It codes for CASSGQAGNQPQHF.

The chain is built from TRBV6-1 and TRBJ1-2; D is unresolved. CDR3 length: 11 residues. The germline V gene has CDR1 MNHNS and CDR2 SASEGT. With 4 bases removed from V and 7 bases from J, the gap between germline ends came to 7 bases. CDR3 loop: CASSVVRGYTF. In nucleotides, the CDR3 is TGTGCCAGCAGTGTGGTTCGTGGCTACACCTTC.

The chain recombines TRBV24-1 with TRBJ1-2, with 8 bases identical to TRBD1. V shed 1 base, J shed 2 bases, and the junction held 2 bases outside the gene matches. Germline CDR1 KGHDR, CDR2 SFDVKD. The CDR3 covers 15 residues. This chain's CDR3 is CATSDFGQGNYGYTF. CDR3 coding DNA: TGTGCCACCAGTGATTTTGGACAGGGAAACTATGGCTACACCTTC.

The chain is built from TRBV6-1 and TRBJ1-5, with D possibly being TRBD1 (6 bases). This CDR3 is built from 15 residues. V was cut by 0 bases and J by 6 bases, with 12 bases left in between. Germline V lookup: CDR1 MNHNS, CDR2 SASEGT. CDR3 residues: CASSEAAGGGQPQHF. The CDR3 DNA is TGTGCCAGCAGTGAAGCGGCCGGGGGCGGTCAGCCCCAGCATTTT.

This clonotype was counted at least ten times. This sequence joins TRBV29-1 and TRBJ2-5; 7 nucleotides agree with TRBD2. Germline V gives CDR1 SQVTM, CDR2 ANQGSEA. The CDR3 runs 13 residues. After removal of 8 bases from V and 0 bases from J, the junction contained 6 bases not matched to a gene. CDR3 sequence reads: CSSGRGYQETQYF. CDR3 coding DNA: TGCAGCTCTGGGAGGGGATACCAAGAGACCCAGTACTTC.

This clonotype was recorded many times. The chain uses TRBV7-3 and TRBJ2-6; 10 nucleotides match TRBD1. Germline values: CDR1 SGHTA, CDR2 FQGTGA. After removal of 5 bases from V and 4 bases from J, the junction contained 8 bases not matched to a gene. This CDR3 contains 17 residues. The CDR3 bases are TGTGCCAGCAGCGACTCCGGGACAGGGGCCGGGGCCAACGTCCTGACTTTC. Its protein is CASSDSGTGAGANVLTF. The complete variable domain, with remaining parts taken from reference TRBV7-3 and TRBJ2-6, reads GAGVSQTPSNKVTEKGKYVELRCDPISGHTALYWYRQSLGQGPEFLIYFQGTGAADDSGLPNDRFFAVRPEGSVSTLKIQRTERGDSAVYLCASSDSGTGAGANVLTFGAGSRLTVL.

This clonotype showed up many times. The CDR3 DNA sequence: TGTGCCAGCAGTTTAGGCAGCCTTGGGACTGAAGCTTTCTTT. This codes for CASSLGSLGTEAFF. The chain has TRBV12-3 or TRBV12-4 and TRBJ1-1, with unresolved D. Trimming took off 1 base at V and 5 bases at J, with 11 bases between the two ends. This CDR3 region has 14 residues.

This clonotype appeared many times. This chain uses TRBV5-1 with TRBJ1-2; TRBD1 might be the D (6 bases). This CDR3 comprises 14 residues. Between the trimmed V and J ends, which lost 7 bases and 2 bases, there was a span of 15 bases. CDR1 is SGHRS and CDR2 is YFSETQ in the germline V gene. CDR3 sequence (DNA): TGCGCCAGCGCCATCGGGACACCGAACTATGGCTACACCTTC. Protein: CASAIGTPNYGYTF.

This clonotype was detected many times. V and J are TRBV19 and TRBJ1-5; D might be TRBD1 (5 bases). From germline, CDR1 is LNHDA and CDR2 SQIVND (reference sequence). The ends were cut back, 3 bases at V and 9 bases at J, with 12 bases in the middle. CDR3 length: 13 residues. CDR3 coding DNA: TGTGCCAGTAGTATGACGGGCCAGGGGCCCCAGCATTTT. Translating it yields CASSMTGQGPQHF.

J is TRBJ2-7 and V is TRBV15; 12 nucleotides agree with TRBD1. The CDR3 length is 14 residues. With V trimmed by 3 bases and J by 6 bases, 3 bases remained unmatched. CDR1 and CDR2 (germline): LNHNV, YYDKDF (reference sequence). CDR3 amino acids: CATSRGQGAGEQYF. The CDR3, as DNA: TGTGCCACCAGCAGGGGACAGGGGGCGGGCGAGCAGTACTTC.

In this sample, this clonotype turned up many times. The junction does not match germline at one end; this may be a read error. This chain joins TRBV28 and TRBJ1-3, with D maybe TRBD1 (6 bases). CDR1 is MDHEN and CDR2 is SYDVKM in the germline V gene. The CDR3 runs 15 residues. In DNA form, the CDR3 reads TGTGCCAGCAGTTTGGACAGCACCTCTGGAAACACCACATATTTT. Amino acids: CASSLDSTSGNTTYF.

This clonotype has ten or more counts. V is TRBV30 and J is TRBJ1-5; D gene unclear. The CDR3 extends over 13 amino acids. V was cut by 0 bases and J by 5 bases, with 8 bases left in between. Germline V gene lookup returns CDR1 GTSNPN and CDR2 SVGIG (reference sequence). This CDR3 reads CAWSVRPYQPQHF. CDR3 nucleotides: TGTGCCTGGAGTGTACGGCCCTATCAGCCCCAGCATTTT.

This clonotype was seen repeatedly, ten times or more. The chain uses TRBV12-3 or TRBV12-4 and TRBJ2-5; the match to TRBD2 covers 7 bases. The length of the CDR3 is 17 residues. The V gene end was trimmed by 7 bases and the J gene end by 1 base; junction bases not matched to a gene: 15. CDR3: CASNKAGSGPGQETQYF. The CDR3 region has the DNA TGTGCCAGCAATAAAGCGGGGAGTGGTCCAGGCCAAGAGACCCAGTACTTC.

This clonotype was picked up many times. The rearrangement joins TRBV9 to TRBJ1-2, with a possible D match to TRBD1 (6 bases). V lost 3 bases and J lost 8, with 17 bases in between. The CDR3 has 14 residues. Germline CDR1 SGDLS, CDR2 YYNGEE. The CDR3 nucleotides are TGTGCCAGCAGCGAGGGGGACGGCCCCCTCGGCTACACCTTC. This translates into CASSEGDGPLGYTF. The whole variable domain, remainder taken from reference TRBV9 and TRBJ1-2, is DSGVTQTPKHLITATGQRVTLRCSPRSGDLSVYWYQQSLDQGLQFLIQYYNGEERAKGNILERFSAQQFPDLHSELNLSSLELGDSALYFCASSEGDGPLGYTFGSGTRLTVV.

The CDR3 loop is CASSTPGPLWEQYF. The DNA of the CDR3 is TGTGCCAGCAGTACTCCGGGCCCCTTATGGGAGCAGTACTTC. The gene calls are TRBV6-2 or TRBV6-3 and TRBJ2-7; D is unclear. V lost 5 bases, J lost 7 bases, and 18 bases lay in between. The CDR3 has 14 residues. In germline, CDR1 is MNHEY, CDR2 SVGEGT.

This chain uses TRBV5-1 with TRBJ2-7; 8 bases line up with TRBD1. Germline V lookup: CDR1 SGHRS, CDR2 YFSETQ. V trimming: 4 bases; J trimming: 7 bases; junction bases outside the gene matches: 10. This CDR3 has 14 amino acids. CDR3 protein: CASSPRDRSNEQYF. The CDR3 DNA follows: TGCGCCAGCAGCCCCCGGGACAGGAGTAATGAGCAGTACTTC.

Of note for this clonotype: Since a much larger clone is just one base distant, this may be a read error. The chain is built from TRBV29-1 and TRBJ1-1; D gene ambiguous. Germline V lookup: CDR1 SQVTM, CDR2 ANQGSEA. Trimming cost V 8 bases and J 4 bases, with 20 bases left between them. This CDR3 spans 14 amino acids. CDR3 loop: CSIVLTAGCTEAFF. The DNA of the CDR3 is TGCAGCATTGTATTGACTGCCGGGTGCACTGAAGCTTTCTTT.

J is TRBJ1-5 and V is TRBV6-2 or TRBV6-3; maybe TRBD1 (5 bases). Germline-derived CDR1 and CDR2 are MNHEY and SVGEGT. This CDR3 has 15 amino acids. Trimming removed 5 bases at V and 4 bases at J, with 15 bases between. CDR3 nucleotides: TGTGCCAGCAGTCACCGGGACGGGGGAAATCAGCCCCAGCATTTT. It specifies CASSHRDGGNQPQHF.